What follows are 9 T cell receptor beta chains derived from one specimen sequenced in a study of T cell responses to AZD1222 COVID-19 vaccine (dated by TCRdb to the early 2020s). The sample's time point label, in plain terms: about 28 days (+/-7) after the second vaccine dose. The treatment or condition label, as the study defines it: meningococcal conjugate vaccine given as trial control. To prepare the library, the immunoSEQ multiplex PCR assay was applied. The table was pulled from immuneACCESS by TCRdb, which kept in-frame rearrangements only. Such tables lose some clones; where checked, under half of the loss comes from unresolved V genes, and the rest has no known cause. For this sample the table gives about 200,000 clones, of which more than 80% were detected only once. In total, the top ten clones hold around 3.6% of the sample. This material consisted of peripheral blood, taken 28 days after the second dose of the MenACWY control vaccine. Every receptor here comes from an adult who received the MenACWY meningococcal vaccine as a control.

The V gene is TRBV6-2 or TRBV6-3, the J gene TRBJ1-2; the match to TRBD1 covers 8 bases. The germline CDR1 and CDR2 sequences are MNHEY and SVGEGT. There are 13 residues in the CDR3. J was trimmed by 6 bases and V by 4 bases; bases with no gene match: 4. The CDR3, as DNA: TGTGCCAGCAGTTTGACAGGGGAGGATGGCTACACCTTC. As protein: CASSLTGEDGYTF.

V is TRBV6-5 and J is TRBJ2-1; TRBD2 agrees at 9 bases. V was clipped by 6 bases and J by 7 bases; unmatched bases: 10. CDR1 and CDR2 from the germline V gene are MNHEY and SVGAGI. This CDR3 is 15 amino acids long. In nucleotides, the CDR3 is TGTGCCAGCAGGGGATTGCGGGAGGGCCGAAATGAGCAGTTCTTC. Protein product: CASRGLREGRNEQFF.

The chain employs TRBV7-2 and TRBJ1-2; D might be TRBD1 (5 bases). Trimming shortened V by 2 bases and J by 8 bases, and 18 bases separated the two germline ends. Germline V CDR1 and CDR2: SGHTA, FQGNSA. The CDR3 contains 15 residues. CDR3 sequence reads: CASSLQQGPPWGYTF. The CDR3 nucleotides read TGTGCCAGCAGCTTACAGCAGGGACCCCCTTGGGGCTACACCTTC.

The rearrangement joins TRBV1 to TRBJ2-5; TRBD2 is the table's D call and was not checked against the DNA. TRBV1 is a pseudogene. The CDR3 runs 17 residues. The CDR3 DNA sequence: TGCACCAGCAGCCGCAATCTAGCGGGAGTGGGTCAAGAGACCCAGTACTTC. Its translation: CTSSRNLAGVGQETQYF.

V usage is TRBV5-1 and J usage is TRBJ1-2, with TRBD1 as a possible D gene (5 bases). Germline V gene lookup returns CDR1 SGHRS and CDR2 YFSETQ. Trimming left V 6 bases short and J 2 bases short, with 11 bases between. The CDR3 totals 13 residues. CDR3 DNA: TGCGCCAGCACCTCCCGGGGGAACTATGGCTACACCTTC. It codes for CASTSRGNYGYTF.

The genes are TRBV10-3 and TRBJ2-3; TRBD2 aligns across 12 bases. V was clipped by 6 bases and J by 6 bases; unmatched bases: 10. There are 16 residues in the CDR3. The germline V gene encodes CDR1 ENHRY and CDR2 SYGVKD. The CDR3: CAIRDPSGRAGDTQYF. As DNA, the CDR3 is TGTGCCATCAGGGATCCTAGCGGGAGGGCCGGGGATACGCAGTATTTT.

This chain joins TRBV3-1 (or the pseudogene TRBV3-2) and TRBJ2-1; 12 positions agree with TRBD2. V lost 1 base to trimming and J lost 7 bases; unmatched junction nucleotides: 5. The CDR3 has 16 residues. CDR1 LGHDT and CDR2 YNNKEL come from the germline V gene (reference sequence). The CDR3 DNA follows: TGTGCCAGCAGCCAAGGTATGACTAGCGGGAGAAATGAGCAGTTCTTC. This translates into CASSQGMTSGRNEQFF.

DNA for the CDR3: TGTGCCAGCAGTTACTCGAGGCAGGGATACACTGAAGCTTTCTTT. This encodes CASSYSRQGYTEAFF. The V and J genes are TRBV6-5 and TRBJ1-1; a weak D match, TRBD1 (5 bases). Trimming pared 0 bases from V and 3 bases from J, leaving 11 bases between. Germline CDR1 reads MNHEY; CDR2 reads SVGAGI. The CDR3 has 15 residues.

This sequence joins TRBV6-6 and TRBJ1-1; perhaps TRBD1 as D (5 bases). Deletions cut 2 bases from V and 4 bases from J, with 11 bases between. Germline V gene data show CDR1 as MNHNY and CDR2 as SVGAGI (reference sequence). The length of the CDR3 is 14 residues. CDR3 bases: TGTGCCAGCAGTTACCAGGGAGAGAGCACTGAAGCTTTCTTT. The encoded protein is CASSYQGESTEAFF.